Shown below are 30 T cell receptor beta chains from a single sample sequenced in a study of identifying expanded T cells in peripheral blood (dated by TCRdb to the late 2010s). Library construction relied on the immunoSEQ multiplex PCR assay. TCRdb obtained this table from immuneACCESS and retained in-frame rearrangements with V and J assigned. These tables miss some clones; where compared with another copy, unresolved V genes account for less than half of the shortfall, and the remainder is unexplained. Within this sample are under 150,000 clones, with approximately 80% of them counted one time only. Less than 4% of the sample lies in the top ten. Sequencing was carried out using blood. These receptors all come from a person aged 18 to 70 in good health.

The chain carries TRBV30 and TRBJ1-5; 7 bases agree with TRBD1. The germline CDR1 and CDR2 sequences are GTSNPN and SVGIG (reference sequence). The V segment lost 0 bases and the J segment 3 bases; nucleotides outside the gene matches: 5. The CDR3 covers 15 residues. The CDR3 sequence: CAWSVVGQPNQPQHF. CDR3 coding DNA: TGTGCCTGGAGTGTTGTGGGACAGCCCAATCAGCCCCAGCATTTT. Variable domain in full (rest from reference TRBV30 and TRBJ1-5): SQTIHQWPATLVQPVGSPLSLECTVEGTSNPNLYWYRQAAGRGLQLLFYSVGIGQISSEVPQNLSASRPQDRQFILSSKKLLLSDSGFYLCAWSVVGQPNQPQHFGDGTRLSIL.

The chain uses TRBV6-1 and TRBJ1-2, with TRBD1 as a possible D gene (5 bases). The germline V gene encodes CDR1 MNHNS and CDR2 SASEGT. This CDR3 contains 14 residues. Trimming stripped 5 bases from V and 0 bases from J, with 10 bases between. The CDR3, as DNA: TGTGCCAGCAGTAATTTAGGGGCTAACTATGGCTACACCTTC. Amino acids: CASSNLGANYGYTF.

The chain carries TRBV18 and TRBJ1-1, with D possibly TRBD1 on 5 matching bases. V gave up 3 bases and J gave up 5 bases, with 16 bases separating them. CDR3 length: 15 residues. CDR1 is KGHSH and CDR2 is LQKENI in the germline V gene. The CDR3: CASSPDFSGLTEAFF. In nucleotides, the CDR3 is TGTGCCAGCTCACCCGACTTCTCGGGGCTTACTGAAGCTTTCTTT.

The rearrangement links TRBV19 to TRBJ1-1; D is unclear. V shed 0 bases and J shed 2 bases, with 16 bases lying between them. CDR1 is LNHDA and CDR2 is SQIVND in the germline V gene (reference sequence). The CDR3 is 17 residues long. Here the CDR3 DNA reads TGTGCCAGTAGTATAGAGAGGTCCGCTGGGAGAAACACTGAAGCTTTCTTT. Its translation is CASSIERSAGRNTEAFF.

This sequence joins TRBV27 and TRBJ2-7; perhaps TRBD1 as D (6 bases). This CDR3 has 14 residues. The V gene's germline CDR1 is MNHEY and CDR2 SMNVEV (reference sequence). Trimming left V 4 bases short and J 4 bases short, with 14 bases between. CDR3 sequence (DNA): TGTGCCAGCAGTTCCCCACATACAGGGTACGAGCAGTACTTC. This encodes CASSSPHTGYEQYF.

The chain's CDR3 is CASSDQYRDRGYHEQYF. The CDR3 DNA reads as TGTGCCAGCTCAGATCAATACCGGGACAGGGGCTATCACGAGCAGTACTTC. The chain is built from TRBV18 and TRBJ2-7; TRBD1 matches 10 bases. Germline CDR1 and CDR2: KGHSH and LQKENI. The V and J ends lost 5 bases and 5 bases, in that order; junction bases with no gene match: 15. CDR3 length: 17 residues.

This clone has a single count. This chain uses TRBV6-5 with TRBJ1-2; TRBD1 is a possible D gene (6 bases). This CDR3 has 15 residues. Germline-derived CDR1 and CDR2 are MNHEY and SVGAGI. Deletions cut 2 bases from V and 0 bases from J, with 10 bases between. This CDR3 reads CASSYKGGANYGYTF. Here the CDR3 DNA reads TGTGCCAGCAGTTACAAAGGGGGAGCTAACTATGGCTACACCTTC.

This rearrangement joins TRBV5-1 to TRBJ1-1; D not certain. Germline CDR1 reads SGHRS; CDR2 reads YFSETQ. The CDR3 runs 14 residues. Trimming cost V 0 bases and J 7 bases, with 13 bases left between them. The CDR3 DNA follows: TGCGCCAGCAGCTTGGAAGGCAGCCTGATTGAAGCTTTCTTT. Translated, it gives CASSLEGSLIEAFF.

The sample holds a few counts of this clone. The chain is built from TRBV7-2 and TRBJ2-3; D unresolved. Germline assignment: CDR1 SGHTA and CDR2 FQGNSA. There are 14 residues in the CDR3. Between the trimmed V and J ends, which lost 7 bases and 5 bases, there was a span of 16 bases. As DNA, the CDR3 is TGTGCCAGCACCCTGGGGTTCTCCGGAGATACGCAGTATTTT. This sequence encodes CASTLGFSGDTQYF.

This clone has just a few counts. The sample contains more than one DNA sequence encoding this CDR3. The chain uses TRBV7-2 and TRBJ2-7; no definite D call. V was shortened by 1 base and J by 7 bases, with 5 bases between the two germline ends. CDR1 is SGHTA and CDR2 is FQGNSA in the germline V gene. The CDR3 consists of 11 residues. This CDR3 reads CASSLGLEQYF. The CDR3 nucleotides read TGTGCCAGCAGCTTAGGTCTGGAGCAGTACTTC.

J is TRBJ1-1 and V is TRBV2; D unclear. Germline lookup yields CDR1 SNHLY and CDR2 FYNNEI. The germline V and J ends were trimmed by 6 bases and 1 base, with 3 bases remaining between them. The CDR3 covers 11 residues. CDR3: CASRRNTEAFF. The CDR3 DNA follows: TGTGCCAGCAGACGGAACACTGAAGCTTTCTTT.

This clone occurred once. The chain uses TRBV11-1 and TRBJ2-5; TRBD1 matches at 8 bases. Unmatched junction bases numbered 9, after V lost 5 bases and J lost 1 base. This CDR3 has 16 amino acids. CDR1 and CDR2 (germline): SGHAT, FQDESV (reference sequence). The CDR3 here is CASSPGQGRIQETQYF. The CDR3 DNA is TGTGCCAGCAGCCCCGGACAGGGTAGGATCCAAGAGACCCAGTACTTC.

The chain employs TRBV7-9 and TRBJ1-2; 9 bases align to TRBD1. Germline V gene lookup returns CDR1 SEHNR and CDR2 FQNEAQ (reference sequence). The V and J ends lost 2 bases and 2 bases, in that order; junction bases with no gene match: 12. This CDR3 region has 18 residues. CDR3 amino acids: CASSLPVVGQGRNYGYTF. DNA of the CDR3: TGTGCCAGCAGCTTACCGGTGGTGGGACAGGGTAGGAACTATGGCTACACCTTC.

V gene TRBV7-9 combines with J gene TRBJ2-5, with D possibly being TRBD1 (6 bases). Germline V gene lookup returns CDR1 SEHNR and CDR2 FQNEAQ (reference sequence). The CDR3 has 16 residues. V was cut by 1 base and J by 3 bases, with 15 bases left in between. The CDR3 here is CASSLVGGGGEETQYF. In nucleotides, the CDR3 is TGTGCCAGCAGCTTAGTCGGTGGGGGCGGCGAAGAGACCCAGTACTTC.

This clone was observed once. Here the CDR3 reads CSASRATEAFF. CDR3 sequence (DNA): TGCAGTGCTTCAAGGGCTACTGAAGCTTTCTTT. The J gene is TRBJ1-1, the V gene TRBV20-1; D call uncertain. Germline assignment: CDR1 DFQATT and CDR2 SNEGSKA (reference sequence). The ends were cut back, 5 bases at V and 5 bases at J, with 9 bases in the middle. The CDR3 runs 11 residues.

The chain carries TRBV6-6 and TRBJ1-1, with D unresolved. This CDR3 has 14 residues. V shed 6 bases and J shed 1 base, with 12 bases lying between them. Per germline, CDR1 MNHNY and CDR2 SVGAGI (reference sequence). The CDR3 region has the DNA TGTGCCAGCAGCCGCGATAACAGGAACACTGAAGCTTTCTTT. Translating gives CASSRDNRNTEAFF.

V is TRBV18 and J is TRBJ1-2, with D hard to call. The CDR3 totals 16 residues. Trimming cost V 0 bases and J 3 bases, with 14 bases left between them. CDR1 and CDR2 from the germline V gene are KGHSH and LQKENI. The CDR3 nucleotides read TGTGCCAGCTCACCACCACTCTCTGCCAATTACTATGGCTACACCTTC. Its translation: CASSPPLSANYYGYTF.

This sequence joins TRBV14 and TRBJ2-2; D gene uncertain. The CDR3 sequence is 15 residues long. V lost 4 bases to trimming and J lost 6 bases, with 15 bases between them. Germline lookup yields CDR1 SGHDN and CDR2 FVKESK. In nucleotides, the CDR3 is TGTGCCAGCAGCCGGGCTCCCTTGTCAGCCGGGGAGCTGTTTTTT. As protein: CASSRAPLSAGELFF.

The CDR3 loop is CASSPRPATSAEAFF. The CDR3 DNA reads as TGTGCCAGCAGCCCCCGTCCGGCGACGAGCGCTGAAGCTTTCTTT. The rearrangement links TRBV7-9 to TRBJ1-1, with D uncertain. The length of the CDR3 is 15 residues. Trimming left V 5 bases short and J 6 bases short, with 19 bases between. The germline CDR1 and CDR2 sequences are SEHNR and FQNEAQ (reference sequence).

In its sample, this clone was seen once. The V call is TRBV7-9, the J call TRBJ1-2, with D tentatively TRBD1 (6 bases). The germline gives CDR1 SEHNR, CDR2 FQNEAQ (reference sequence). The CDR3 contains 15 residues. The V end lost 3 bases, the J end lost 2 bases, and 13 bases lay between the germline ends. This CDR3 is CASSLGGGENYGYTF. For the CDR3, the DNA is TGTGCCAGCAGCTTGGGGGGCGGTGAAAACTATGGCTACACCTTC.

This chain links TRBV6-5 with TRBJ1-4; a possible D gene is TRBD1 (5 bases). Per the germline V gene, CDR1 is MNHEY and CDR2 is SVGAGI. The V and J ends lost 2 bases and 5 bases respectively, with 15 bases between them. The CDR3 length is 16 residues. CDR3 coding DNA: TGTGCCAGCAGTTACCGGGGCGTGGGGCTCAATGAAAAACTGTTTTTT. Translation gives CASSYRGVGLNEKLFF.

The chain has TRBV23-1 and TRBJ2-1; TRBD1 or TRBD2 may be the D gene (5 bases each). TRBV23-1 is an ORF, and what it does is uncertain. The CDR3 has 15 residues. V was pared by 11 bases and J by 7 bases, with 24 bases between. CDR3 sequence reads: CAAPKVPGALNEQFF. The CDR3 nucleotides are TGCGCCGCCCCAAAGGTTCCCGGGGCGCTTAATGAGCAGTTCTTC.

V usage is TRBV30 and J usage is TRBJ1-2, with 9 bases lining up with TRBD1. Per the germline V gene, CDR1 is GTSNPN and CDR2 is SVGIG (reference sequence). The junction had 11 bases not matched to a gene; V was cut back by 8 bases and J by 7 bases. This CDR3 contains 13 residues. The CDR3 here is CAKSDRGLAGYTF. In DNA, the CDR3 is TGTGCCAAGTCGGACAGGGGATTAGCTGGCTACACCTTC.

The chain links TRBV6-1 to TRBJ2-1; 8 bases match TRBD2. The ends lost 7 bases at V and 8 bases at J; junction bases unmatched: 4. Looked up from germline, CDR1 is MNHNS and CDR2 is SASEGT. The CDR3 consists of 12 residues. Written as DNA, the CDR3 is TGTGCCAGCAAGTCGGGGGGGGATGAGCAGTTCTTC. Amino acids: CASKSGGDEQFF.

This clone showed up just a few times. The chain joins TRBV6-5 to TRBJ1-6; TRBD1 might be the D (5 bases). Germline lookup yields CDR1 MNHEY and CDR2 SVGAGI. The CDR3 runs to 15 residues. V gave up 6 bases and J gave up 7 bases, with 16 bases separating them. CDR3 amino acids: CASSRQGLLNSPLHF. The CDR3 DNA reads TGTGCCAGCAGCCGTCAGGGACTCCTCAATTCACCCCTCCACTTT.

The genes are TRBV27 and TRBJ2-7, with D perhaps matching TRBD1 (6 bases). Trimming removed 7 bases from V and 4 bases from J, with 23 bases in between. Germline-derived CDR1 and CDR2 are MNHEY and SMNVEV (reference sequence). This CDR3 region has 16 residues. The CDR3 sequence: CASTRGSGRSLYEQYF. The DNA of the CDR3 is TGTGCCAGCACCAGGGGCTCCGGAAGGTCCCTTTACGAGCAGTACTTC.

The CDR3 loop is CASSQVGGQVTGELFF. As DNA, the CDR3 is TGCGCCAGCAGCCAAGTTGGGGGGCAGGTCACCGGGGAGCTGTTTTTT. V usage is TRBV4-1 and J usage is TRBJ2-2; D tentatively fits TRBD1 or TRBD2 (6 bases each). Between the trimmed V and J ends, which lost 1 base and 4 bases, there was a span of 13 bases. Germline V gene data show CDR1 as MGHRA and CDR2 as YSYEKL. The CDR3 spans 16 residues.

The chain combines TRBV6-1 with TRBJ1-5; maybe TRBD1 (6 bases). Trimming removed 2 bases from V and 2 bases from J, with 7 bases in between. This CDR3 is 14 amino acids long. Germline loops: CDR1 MNHNS, CDR2 SASEGT. The CDR3 nucleotides read TGTGCCAGCAGTGAACAGGGGCGCAATCAGCCCCAGCATTTT. It specifies CASSEQGRNQPQHF.

The gene calls are TRBV27 and TRBJ2-7; no definite D call. V was clipped by 3 bases and J by 2 bases, with 14 bases between them. CDR3 length: 15 residues. Germline V gene sequence: CDR1 MNHEY, CDR2 SMNVEV (reference sequence). CDR3 sequence (DNA): TGTGCCAGCAGTTTTAGTCCGGACGGTACCTACGAGCAGTACTTC. This gives the protein CASSFSPDGTYEQYF.

The chain combines TRBV6-6 with TRBJ2-1; no clear D. The CDR3 runs to 11 residues. V was trimmed by 2 bases and J by 14 bases, leaving 10 bases between them. Germline V gene lookup returns CDR1 MNHNY and CDR2 SVGAGI (reference sequence). CDR3 sequence reads: CASSYATSEFF. The CDR3 DNA reads TGTGCCAGCAGTTACGCCACTTCCGAGTTCTTC.